The clone carrying this T cell receptor (beta chain) is a singleton in its sample. Its antigen is not identified. These data originate in a study of cytomegalovirus exposure and HLA in healthy donors. Whole-study context: Caucasian-associated ancestry cluster membership applied to approximately 84% of under 450 genotyped donors. Points from the study as a whole: One variant, a missense change in DCLRE1C, was linked in a later analysis to TCR beta V- and J-gene trimming. It was reportedly the case that the classifier diagnosed cytomegalovirus status with high specificity and sensitivity.

The study ran its PCR with 60 Vbeta and 13 Jbeta primers. The repertoire was sequenced with immunoSEQ multiplex PCR; TCRdb's copy has only in-frame clones and lacks some. The table has around 120,000 clones, 75% to 85% seen once; the top ten hold around 4.1%. The CDR3 runs to 14 residues. Germline V gene lookup returns CDR1 SGHTA and CDR2 FQGNSA. The V segment lost 5 bases and the J segment 1 base; nucleotides outside the gene matches: 3. The genes are TRBV7-2 and TRBJ1-1; 8 nucleotides match TRBD1. The sequence derives from a woman between 35 and 50 years old in good health and CMV-seronegative. Material for sequencing was PBMCs. The CDR3 DNA is TGTGCCAGCAGCCGACAGGGGAGGAACACTGAAGCTTTCTTT. As protein: CASSRQGRNTEAFF.